This is a list of T cell receptor beta chains from one sample in a study of blood T cells in healthy people across ages. TCRdb ran MiXCR on the 5' RACE reads and lists one entry per CDR3 protein. The sample has hundreds of thousands of distinct CDR3 sequences; less than 35% are singletons. Sequencing was done on a sample of blood. The receptors were sampled from a woman of 80 years or more in good health. The CDR3 runs from the conserved cysteine through the conserved F or W. The D gene is left open where the match is weak. Expanded clones get a size class; other rows say once, few or many, or leave the size out.

.	TRBV11-2	TRBJ1-2	.	CAGSLERAGRLGYTF	TGTGCCGGCAGCTTAGAGCGGGCAGGGCGGCTCGGCTACACCTTC
few	TRBV5-1	TRBJ2-5	.	CASSSIGAGETQYF	TGCGCCAGCAGCTCAATCGGGGCAGGAGAGACCCAGTACTTC
many	TRBV12-3/TRBV12-4	TRBJ1-2	.	CASSGGAGYGYTF	TGTGCCAGCAGTGGAGGAGCGGGCTATGGCTACACCTTC
few	TRBV15	TRBJ2-7	.	CATSRDLGGALYNEQYF	TGTGCCACCAGCAGAGATCTGGGGGGGGCCCTATACAATGAGCAGTACTTC
few	TRBV7-2	TRBJ1-1	.	CASSLKGFDTEAFF	TGTGCCAGCAGCTTAAAAGGTTTTGACACTGAAGCTTTCTTT
few	TRBV6-5	TRBJ2-7	TRBD2	CASQDRASGFYEQYF	TGTGCCAGCCAAGATCGGGCTAGCGGGTTTTACGAGCAGTACTTC
few	TRBV7-2	TRBJ2-2	TRBD2	CASSLARGSGGPGGELFF	TGTGCCAGCAGCTTAGCGCGGGGTAGCGGGGGGCCTGGCGGGGAGCTGTTTTTT
.	TRBV7-9	TRBJ2-3	.	CASSPDRTASTDTQYF	TGTGCCAGCAGCCCAGACCGGACAGCTAGCACAGATACGCAGTATTTT
.	TRBV4-3	TRBJ2-5	.	CASSQDLSDGETQYF	TGCGCCAGCAGCCAAGATTTAAGCGATGGAGAGACCCAGTACTTC
few	TRBV7-6	TRBJ1-6	.	CASSLEPGVGSPLHF	TGTGCCAGCAGCTTAGAGCCAGGGGTAGGTTCACCCCTCCACTTT
.	TRBV13	TRBJ2-7	.	CASSLDINREQYF	TGTGCCAGCAGCTTAGATATTAATAGAGAGCAGTACTTC
few	TRBV7-9	TRBJ1-1	.	CASTKGRGENEAFF	TGTGCCAGCACTAAGGGAAGGGGGGAGAATGAAGCTTTCTTT
many	TRBV5-4	TRBJ2-3	TRBD2	CASSRGGASDTQYF	TGTGCCAGCAGCCGCGGGGGGGCGTCAGATACGCAGTATTTT
few	TRBV2	TRBJ1-1	.	CASSEVGGGTEAFF	TGTGCCAGCAGTGAAGTTGGGGGTGGAACTGAAGCTTTCTTT
.	TRBV15	TRBJ2-1	TRBD1	CATSRVQGPPFF	TGTGCCACCAGCAGAGTACAGGGGCCCCCGTTCTTC
.	TRBV5-1	TRBJ1-5	.	CASSLGTGAGNQPQHF	TGCGCCAGCAGCTTGGGGACGGGGGCAGGCAATCAGCCCCAGCATTTT
many	TRBV2	TRBJ1-2	.	CASSDGYGYTF	TGTGCCAGCAGTGATGGCTATGGCTACACCTTC
few	TRBV7-6	TRBJ2-2	TRBD2	CASSLAGGRVSGELFF	TGTGCCAGCAGCTTAGCGGGCGGGAGAGTATCCGGGGAGCTGTTTTTT
many	TRBV5-1	TRBJ2-5	.	CASSLGGDQETQYF	TGCGCCAGCAGCTTGGGTGGAGACCAAGAGACCCAGTACTTC
many	TRBV12-3/TRBV12-4	TRBJ1-2	.	CASSPMGATNYGYTF	TGTGCCAGCAGCCCAATGGGGGCTACTAACTATGGCTACACCTTC
.	TRBV30	TRBJ2-3	TRBD2	CAWSHGGTSTDTQYF	TGTGCCTGGAGTCACGGGGGGACTAGCACAGATACGCAGTATTTT
.	TRBV27	TRBJ2-7	TRBD1	CASRLTGTGTYEQYF	TGTGCCAGCAGGCTAACCGGGACAGGGACCTACGAGCAGTACTTC
many	TRBV5-1	TRBJ2-7	.	CASSRGTVVDQYF	TGCGCCAGCAGTCGCGGGACGGTCGTGGATCAGTACTTC
many	TRBV7-2	TRBJ2-7	.	CASSFYGGRREQYF	TGTGCCAGCAGCTTCTACGGGGGTAGGAGGGAGCAGTACTTC
many	TRBV7-2	TRBJ1-1	TRBD1	CASSVRTGGITEAFF	TGTGCCAGCAGCGTCCGGACAGGGGGTATCACTGAAGCTTTCTTT
many	TRBV5-1	TRBJ2-3	TRBD1	CASNSNRGQADTQYF	TGCGCCAGCAATTCCAACAGGGGGCAGGCAGATACGCAGTATTTT
many	TRBV7-2	TRBJ2-7	TRBD2	CASSPQRGASYEQYF	TGTGCCAGCAGCCCCCAGCGGGGGGCGTCCTACGAGCAGTACTTC
.	TRBV24-1	TRBJ1-1	.	CGGQRDMNTEAFF	TGTGGAGGACAGCGAGATATGAACACTGAAGCTTTCTTT
.	TRBV6-1	TRBJ1-6	TRBD1	CASSEVTGGGSPLHF	TGTGCCAGCAGTGAGGTAACAGGGGGAGGTTCACCCCTCCACTTT
.	TRBV5-4	TRBJ1-1	.	CASTRTDDTEAFF	TGTGCCAGCACCAGGACAGATGACACTGAAGCTTTCTTT
.	TRBV5-1	TRBJ2-5	.	CASPLVGKETQYF	TGCGCCAGCCCGTTGGTGGGGAAAGAGACCCAGTACTTC
.	TRBV5-1	TRBJ1-1	.	CASSRRGMEANTEAFF	TGCGCCAGCAGCCGCCGGGGTATGGAGGCGAACACTGAAGCTTTCTTT
many	TRBV9	TRBJ2-7	.	CASSVGVTPYEQYF	TGTGCCAGCAGCGTAGGGGTGACCCCCTACGAGCAGTACTTC
once	TRBV7-2	TRBJ2-3	.	CASSPRGAISTDTQYF	TGTGCCAGCAGCCCCCGGGGGGCGATTAGCACAGATACGCAGTATTTT
many	TRBV12-3/TRBV12-4	TRBJ1-1	TRBD1	CASSDPGTAVNTEAFF	TGTGCCAGCAGTGATCCCGGGACAGCCGTGAACACTGAAGCTTTCTTT
many	TRBV7-6	TRBJ1-1	.	CASSMTVMNTEAFF	TGTGCCAGCAGCATGACAGTCATGAACACTGAAGCTTTCTTT
many	TRBV7-2	TRBJ2-3	.	CASSLEWAGKKDTQYF	TGTGCCAGCAGCTTGGAGTGGGCGGGGAAAAAAGATACGCAGTATTTT
.	TRBV29-1	TRBJ1-4	.	CSVHRAGDENEKLFF	TGCAGCGTCCATCGGGCGGGGGACGAGAATGAAAAACTGTTTTTT
many	TRBV5-1	TRBJ2-3	.	CASSPGISTDTQYF	TGCGCCAGCAGTCCCGGGATTAGCACAGATACGCAGTATTTT
many	TRBV27	TRBJ2-5	.	CASSTGPGRETQYF	TGTGCCAGCAGCACCGGGCCAGGGCGGGAGACCCAGTACTTC
many	TRBV6-1	TRBJ2-1	TRBD2	CASSGLFGGGNEQFF	TGTGCCAGCAGCGGACTCTTTGGGGGGGGGAATGAGCAGTTCTTC
few	TRBV28	TRBJ1-5	.	CAASAAAHREPQHF	TGTGCCGCATCCGCTGCGGCCCATAGGGAACCCCAGCATTTT
.	TRBV24-1	TRBJ1-1	TRBD1	CATSDLLTGGAFF	TGTGCCACCAGTGATTTGCTTACAGGGGGAGCTTTCTTT
.	TRBV6-1	TRBJ2-5	.	CASSFRGGTQYF	TGTGCCAGCAGTTTCAGGGGTGGGACCCAGTACTTC
many	TRBV6-5	TRBJ2-1	.	CASSSVLKHNEQFF	TGTGCCAGCAGCTCCGTGTTAAAACACAATGAGCAGTTCTTC
.	TRBV4-2	TRBJ1-5	TRBD1	CASSQDGTGGNSNQPQHF	TGTGCCAGCAGCCAAGACGGGACAGGGGGTAATAGCAATCAGCCCCAGCATTTT
many	TRBV7-8	TRBJ2-2	.	CASSLSSTGELFF	TGTGCCAGCAGCTTATCCAGCACCGGGGAGCTGTTTTTT
many	TRBV20-1	TRBJ2-3	.	CSVGGHTDTQYF	TGCAGTGTGGGGGGGCACACAGATACGCAGTATTTT
many	TRBV7-6	TRBJ2-3	.	CASSLLKDTQYF	TGTGCCAGCAGCTTACTTAAAGATACGCAGTATTTT
.	TRBV7-7	TRBJ1-1	TRBD1	CASSPQGLGTGAFF	TGTGCTAGCAGCCCACAGGGGCTGGGGACTGGAGCTTTCTTT
.	TRBV6-1	TRBJ1-6	TRBD1	CASVRDRGLSPLHF	TGTGCCAGCGTCCGGGACAGGGGCCTATCACCCCTCCACTTT
.	TRBV5-1	TRBJ1-2	.	CASSSEPGKVDGYTF	TGCGCCAGCAGTTCCGAGCCAGGGAAGGTAGATGGCTACACCTTC
.	TRBV5-1	TRBJ2-1	TRBD1	CASSASGTGYNEQFF	TGCGCCAGCAGCGCGTCCGGGACAGGGTACAATGAGCAGTTCTTC
few	TRBV5-6	TRBJ2-1	.	CASSLARGVYEQFF	TGTGCCAGCAGCTTGGCGCGGGGCGTCTATGAGCAGTTCTTC
.	TRBV6-1	TRBJ1-1	.	CASSSIKNTEAFF	TGTGCCAGCAGCTCTATCAAGAACACTGAAGCTTTCTTT